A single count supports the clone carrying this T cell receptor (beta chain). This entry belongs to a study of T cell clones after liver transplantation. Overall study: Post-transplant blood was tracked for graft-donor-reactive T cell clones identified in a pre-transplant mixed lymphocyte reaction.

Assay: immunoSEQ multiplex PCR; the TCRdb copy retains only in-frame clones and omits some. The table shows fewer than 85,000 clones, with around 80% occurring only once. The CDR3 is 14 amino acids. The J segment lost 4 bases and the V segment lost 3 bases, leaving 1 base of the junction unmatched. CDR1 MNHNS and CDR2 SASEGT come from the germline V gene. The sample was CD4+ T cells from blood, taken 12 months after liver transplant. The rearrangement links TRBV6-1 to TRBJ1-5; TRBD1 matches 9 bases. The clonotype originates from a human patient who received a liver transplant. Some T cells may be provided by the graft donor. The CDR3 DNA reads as TGTGCCAGCAGTGAGGGGACAGGGAATCAGCCCCAGCATTTT. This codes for CASSEGTGNQPQHF.